This T cell receptor beta chain was recovered during a study of shared clonotypes between healthy human individuals. The CDR3 sequence is 17 residues long. After removal of 6 bases from V and 4 bases from J, the junction contained 12 bases not matched to a gene. Germline V gene sequence: CDR1 MRHNA, CDR2 SNTAGT. Cells designated naive CD8 were CD45RO-negative and were positively selected for CCR7, with terminally differentiated effector memory CD45RA+ cells excluded. The protocol was immunoSEQ multiplex PCR, while the TCRdb copy is restricted to in-frame clones and leaves out a portion. The data show about 2.1 million clones, with around 93% seen just once and over 1.5% held by the top ten.

The clonotype comes from a man aged 18 to 29 in good health. Some clones in this sample may be carry-over from other donors' samples. This chain connects TRBV6-4 to TRBJ2-2; 9 bases align to TRBD2. The sequencing sample was made of naive CD8+ T cells from PBMCs. For the CDR3, the DNA is TGTGCCAGCAGCGCCTCCGGGGGCGGGAGGGCCACCGGGGAGCTGTTTTTT. Translated: CASSASGGGRATGELFF.